The 11 T cell receptor beta chains below all came from one sample that was sequenced in a study of T cells after yellow fever vaccination. Via MiXCR, TCRdb re-called the 5' RACE reads, giving one row per CDR3 protein. The sample includes about 630,000 distinct CDR3 sequences, approximately 13% of them seen just once. The specimen was PBMCs, collected on the day of the yellow fever booster vaccination. The receptors were gathered from a man between 25 and 39 years old who received the YFV17D yellow fever vaccine.

The chain carries TRBV6-1 and TRBJ2-3; D might be TRBD1 or TRBD2, each matching 5 bases. With 1 base removed from V and 4 bases from J, the gap between germline ends came to 18 bases. Germline V gene sequence: CDR1 MNHNS, CDR2 SASEGT. There are 17 residues in the CDR3. CDR3 residues: CASSEDGLSGRADTQYF. The DNA for the CDR3 is TGTGCCAGCAGTGAAGATGGATTATCGGGGCGTGCAGATACGCAGTATTTT.

This clonotype has just a few counts. The V gene is TRBV19, the J gene TRBJ1-1; TRBD1 aligns across 9 bases. The CDR3 runs to 15 residues. V lost 4 bases to trimming and J lost 4 bases; unmatched junction nucleotides: 7. CDR1 and CDR2 from the germline V gene are LNHDA and SQIVND (reference sequence). CDR3 region: CASSKLQGAGTEAFF. In nucleotides, the CDR3 is TGTGCCAGTAGTAAATTACAGGGGGCTGGCACTGAAGCTTTCTTT.

This clonotype was seen only a few times. The chain carries TRBV12-3 or TRBV12-4 and TRBJ2-7; possibly TRBD1 for D (6 bases). Trimming shortened V by 1 base and J by 3 bases, and 13 bases separated the two germline ends. The CDR3 is made up of 15 amino acids. CDR3 region: CASSLVQGPGYEQYF. The CDR3 bases are TGTGCCAGCAGTTTAGTGCAGGGGCCGGGCTACGAGCAGTACTTC.

This clonotype has just a few counts. The chain combines TRBV28 with TRBJ2-7; 8 positions match TRBD2. CDR1 is MDHEN and CDR2 is SYDVKM in the germline V gene. The CDR3 loop spans 16 amino acids. V shed 5 bases and J 2 bases; nucleotides not matched to a gene: 11. This CDR3 is CASSATGGGRTYEQYF. CDR3 in DNA: TGTGCCAGCAGTGCCACCGGCGGCGGGAGGACCTACGAGCAGTACTTC.

This clonotype was counted ten times or more. This chain uses TRBV7-9 with TRBJ1-5; D may be TRBD1 (6 bases). The CDR3 extends over 15 amino acids. Germline V CDR1 and CDR2: SEHNR, FQNEAQ (reference sequence). Trimming removed 5 bases at V and 0 bases at J, with 11 bases between. The CDR3 sequence: CASSPEGDSNQPQHF. In DNA, the CDR3 is TGTGCCAGCAGCCCCGAGGGGGATAGCAATCAGCCCCAGCATTTT.

This chain connects TRBV20-1 to TRBJ2-1, with TRBD2 matching over 7 bases. Germline V lookup: CDR1 DFQATT, CDR2 SNEGSKA (reference sequence). This CDR3 has 13 amino acids. With 4 bases clipped from V and 3 bases from J, the junction kept 3 bases outside the gene matches. CDR3: CSANIAGYNEQFF. CDR3 bases: TGCAGTGCTAATATAGCGGGCTACAATGAGCAGTTCTTC.

The rearrangement joins TRBV6-1 to TRBJ2-6, with TRBD1 matching over 10 bases. Germline V lookup: CDR1 MNHNS, CDR2 SASEGT. The trim removed 5 bases at V and 0 bases at J, leaving 4 bases unmatched. This CDR3 contains 17 residues. The CDR3 is CASSKGQGHSGANVLTF. CDR3 DNA: TGTGCCAGCAGTAAGGGACAGGGGCACTCTGGGGCCAACGTCCTGACTTTC.

V gene TRBV10-2 combines with J gene TRBJ2-1; D remains ambiguous. The V end was cut by 4 bases, the J end by 5 bases, with 15 bases between. The CDR3 covers 15 residues. Germline V gene lookup returns CDR1 WSHSY and CDR2 SAAADI. CDR3 coding DNA: TGCGCCAGCAGTGTTAGATCCCACGGTGACAATGAGCAGTTCTTC. Residues: CASSVRSHGDNEQFF.

The sample holds a few counts of this clonotype. This chain links TRBV3-1 with TRBJ1-3, with 8 bases fitting TRBD1. J lost 4 bases, V lost 1 base, and 9 bases had no gene match. CDR1 and CDR2 from the germline V gene are LGHDT and YNNKEL (reference sequence). This CDR3 has 17 amino acids. The CDR3 nucleotides read TGTGCCAGCAGCCAAGTGCATAGGAACAGGGGGGGAAACACCATATATTTT. Its protein is CASSQVHRNRGGNTIYF.

V and J are TRBV7-2 and TRBJ2-5; no reliable D call. Trimming removed 0 bases from V and 4 bases from J, with 12 bases in between. Germline values: CDR1 SGHTA, CDR2 FQGNSA. The CDR3 runs 15 residues. DNA of the CDR3: TGTGCCAGCAGCTTAGCCCTCGGTCCTTTAGAGACCCAGTACTTC. It is translated as CASSLALGPLETQYF. Combining the CDR3 with reference TRBV7-2 and TRBJ2-5 gives the whole variable domain GAGVSQSPSNKVTEKGKDVELRCDPISGHTALYWYRQSLGQGLEFLIYFQGNSAPDKSGLPSDRFSAERTGGSVSTLTIQRTQQEDSAVYLCASSLALGPLETQYFGPGTRLLVL.

The chain links TRBV20-1 to TRBJ2-1; unclear D gene. This CDR3 contains 11 residues. Germline V gene data show CDR1 as DFQATT and CDR2 as SNEGSKA (reference sequence). Trimming stripped 5 bases from V and 9 bases from J, with 11 bases between. In nucleotides, the CDR3 is TGCAGTGCTCCGACCGTGTTTGAGCAGTTCTTC. Translation gives CSAPTVFEQFF.